The 24 T cell receptor beta chains below were found in one sample sequenced in a study of T-cell reconstitution after alpha-beta-depleted transplantation in children (TCRdb year 2016). Libraries were built with PCR. Sequencing took place on an Illumina HiSeq 2500. Molecular barcoding was employed in the preparation of TCR libraries, with unique molecular identifiers being used to normalize TCRbeta repertoire quantification. The public reads were quality trimmed at Q25 with fastp and then assembled into clones with MiXCR by TCRdb, keeping productive beta chains. Each CDR3 protein gets just one entry, which takes the most common genes and DNA from the rows behind it. The sample yields about 610,000 distinct CDR3 sequences; under 12% were counted once. Less than 5% of the sample is in the top ten clones. Sample: PBMCs from the stem cell graft donor, taken from the stem cell graft. All receptors derive from a human donor who donated a stem cell graft to a child with acute myeloid leukemia.

There are a few counts of this clonotype. The chain carries TRBV10-3 and TRBJ2-1; TRBD2 agrees at 9 bases. This CDR3 spans 15 amino acids. With V trimmed by 5 bases and J by 0 bases, 2 bases remained unmatched. The germline V gene encodes CDR1 ENHRY and CDR2 SYGVKD. CDR3 sequence (DNA): TGTGCCATCAGTCTAGCGGGGACCTCCTACAATGAGCAGTTCTTC. Amino acids: CAISLAGTSYNEQFF.

This clonotype was recorded many times. The CDR3 DNA is TGTGCCAGCAGCCGTACCTATGGCTACACCTTC. Translated, it gives CASSRTYGYTF. The rearrangement joins TRBV12-3 or TRBV12-4 to TRBJ1-2; D unresolved. This CDR3 is built from 11 residues. Trimming left V 6 bases short and J 4 bases short, with 6 bases between.

This clonotype was recorded a few times. The chain's CDR3 is CASSLTGSGLYEQYF. The CDR3 region has the DNA TGTGCCAGCAGTTTAACCGGAAGCGGGCTCTACGAGCAGTACTTC. The chain joins TRBV12-3 or TRBV12-4 to TRBJ2-7, with a possible D match to TRBD2 (6 bases). The CDR3 sequence is 15 residues long. The ends were cut back, 2 bases at V and 3 bases at J, with 14 bases in the middle.

This clonotype was seen a few times. The J gene is TRBJ2-3, the V gene TRBV7-2, with 10 nucleotides matching TRBD2. The junction had 24 bases not matched to a gene; V was cut back by 5 bases and J by 4 bases. This CDR3 has 21 amino acids. Germline assignment: CDR1 SGHTA and CDR2 FQGNSA. The CDR3 DNA reads TGTGCCAGCAGCCCCTATTCGGATCCGTGGGCTAGCGGGAGAGCAGCAGATACGCAGTATTTT. Encoded protein: CASSPYSDPWASGRAADTQYF.

The chain has TRBV11-1 and TRBJ1-1; tentatively, D is TRBD1 (6 bases). The CDR3 length is 19 residues. CDR1 SGHAT and CDR2 FQDESV come from the germline V gene (reference sequence). Trimming stripped 2 bases from V and 0 bases from J, with 22 bases between. The CDR3 loop reads CASSLISSGARAMNTEAFF. The CDR3 nucleotides are TGTGCCAGCAGCTTAATATCTTCAGGGGCGCGGGCCATGAACACTGAAGCTTTCTTT. Full variable domain (rest looked up from reference TRBV11-1 and TRBJ1-1): EAEVAQSPRYKITEKSQAVAFWCDPISGHATLYWYRQILGQGPELLVQFQDESVVDDSQLPKDRFSAERLKGVDSTLKIQPAELGDSAMYLCASSLISSGARAMNTEAFFGQGTRLTVV.

This clonotype was seen at least ten times. The rearrangement uses TRBV5-1 and TRBJ2-2; the match to TRBD2 covers 10 bases. From germline, CDR1 is SGHRS and CDR2 YFSETQ. This CDR3 spans 15 amino acids. Trimming at V came to 1 base and at J to 4 bases, leaving 1 base not matched to a gene. In DNA form, the CDR3 reads TGCGCCAGCAGCTTGCCTAGCGGGAGCACCGGGGAGCTGTTTTTT. Its translation is CASSLPSGSTGELFF.

This rearrangement joins TRBV19 to TRBJ1-5, with D possibly being TRBD1 (6 bases). This CDR3 has 17 amino acids. Trimming took 3 bases from V and 1 from J, leaving 16 bases between them. Germline CDR1 is LNHDA and CDR2 is SQIVND (reference sequence). CDR3 residues: CASSILGVGGSNQPQHF. CDR3 DNA: TGTGCCAGTAGTATCTTGGGGGTTGGGGGCAGCAATCAGCCCCAGCATTTT.

V gene TRBV29-1 combines with J gene TRBJ1-2; 8 bases align to TRBD1. This CDR3 is 13 amino acids long. V trimming: 3 bases; J trimming: 6 bases; junction bases outside the gene matches: 6. Germline CDR1 is SQVTM and CDR2 is ANQGSEA. This CDR3 is CSVDRGRSDGYTF. CDR3 nucleotide sequence: TGCAGCGTTGACAGGGGGCGTAGTGATGGCTACACCTTC.

V is TRBV10-3 and J is TRBJ2-7; the D gene is possibly TRBD1 (6 bases). Germline V gives CDR1 ENHRY, CDR2 SYGVKD. V dropped 9 bases and J dropped 1 base, with 13 bases sitting between them. This CDR3 comprises 13 residues. CDR3 coding DNA: TGTGCCATGCGGACAGACCAATCCTACGAGCAGTACTTC. As protein: CAMRTDQSYEQYF.

This clonotype has ten or more counts. The chain employs TRBV6-1 and TRBJ2-1; 7 bases fit TRBD1. This CDR3 is 14 amino acids long. The germline gives CDR1 MNHNS, CDR2 SASEGT. Unmatched junction bases numbered 5, after V lost 5 bases and J lost 4 bases. In DNA, the CDR3 is TGTGCCAGCAGTCCCGGGACAGTTTACAATGAGCAGTTCTTC. Its protein product is CASSPGTVYNEQFF.

The J gene is TRBJ2-5, the V gene TRBV27; 8 bases align to TRBD2. Germline V gene data show CDR1 as MNHEY and CDR2 as SMNVEV (reference sequence). The CDR3 contains 16 residues. The ends lost 4 bases at V and 3 bases at J; junction bases unmatched: 10. Written as DNA, the CDR3 is TGTGCCAGCAGTTCCTTCCTCACTAGCGGCAAAGAGACCCAGTACTTC. Amino acid sequence: CASSSFLTSGKETQYF.

This clonotype appeared a few times. The chain is built from TRBV7-2 and TRBJ2-7; D is uncertain. V gave up 0 bases and J gave up 2 bases, with 14 bases separating them. CDR1 is SGHTA and CDR2 is FQGNSA in the germline V gene. The CDR3 extends over 16 amino acids. CDR3 sequence (DNA): TGTGCCAGCAGCTTAGCTGTAGGAAGGAATGCCTACGAGCAGTACTTC. Amino acid sequence: CASSLAVGRNAYEQYF.

This clonotype was seen ten or more times. The chain carries TRBV7-2 and TRBJ2-7, with D perhaps assigned TRBD1 or TRBD2 (5 bases each). Germline-derived CDR1 and CDR2 are SGHTA and FQGNSA. CDR3 length: 13 residues. The germline V and J ends were trimmed by 2 bases and 5 bases, with 10 bases remaining between them. The CDR3: CASSLSRDHEQYF. The CDR3 bases are TGTGCCAGCAGCTTATCGAGGGACCACGAGCAGTACTTC.

This clonotype was seen more than once but under ten times. The chain uses TRBV20-1 and TRBJ2-1; D may be TRBD2 (5 bases). CDR1 and CDR2 from the germline V gene are DFQATT and SNEGSKA (reference sequence). V lost 0 bases and J 5 bases, leaving 11 bases between the germline ends. The CDR3 is 14 amino acids. CDR3: CSARDRPRDNEQFF. The CDR3 DNA follows: TGCAGTGCTAGAGATCGGCCGAGGGACAATGAGCAGTTCTTC.

V and J are TRBV20-1 and TRBJ2-5, with 9 nucleotides matching TRBD1. There are 14 residues in the CDR3. Per the germline V gene, CDR1 is DFQATT and CDR2 is SNEGSKA (reference sequence). The CDR3 is CTYRGQGATETQYF. CDR3 bases: TGCACTTACAGGGGGCAGGGGGCAACGGAGACCCAGTACTTC.

This clonotype has more than one count but fewer than ten. The chain carries TRBV12-3 or TRBV12-4 and TRBJ2-2; D not resolved. The germline V and J ends were trimmed by 6 bases and 8 bases, with 19 bases remaining between them. The CDR3 has 15 amino acids. CDR3 protein: CASRYPGEELGELFF. The CDR3, as DNA: TGTGCCAGCAGATACCCGGGCGAAGAACTGGGGGAGCTGTTTTTT.

Remarks on this clonotype: A much larger clone differs by one base, so this may be a read error. The chain joins TRBV10-2 to TRBJ2-5; no definite D call. The CDR3 is 13 residues long. CDR1 is WSHSY, CDR2 SAAADI, per germline. This CDR3 reads CASKGPEQESQYF. The DNA for the CDR3 is TGCGCCAGCAAAGGGCCAGAGCAAGAGAGCCAGTACTTC.

J is TRBJ2-1 and V is TRBV6-1, with 8 bases fitting TRBD2. Germline values: CDR1 MNHNS, CDR2 SASEGT. The CDR3 runs to 15 residues. J gave up 3 bases and V 5 bases, and 6 bases lay outside the gene matches. CDR3 coding DNA: TGTGCCAGCAGTAGCGGGAGAGAAAACTACAATGAGCAGTTCTTC. This translates into CASSSGRENYNEQFF.

This chain connects TRBV20-1 to TRBJ2-6; D is possibly TRBD1 or TRBD2 (5 bases each). The CDR3 consists of 15 residues. Between the trimmed V and J ends, which lost 3 bases and 0 bases, there was a span of 9 bases. Germline-derived CDR1 and CDR2 are DFQATT and SNEGSKA (reference sequence). The CDR3 region has the DNA TGCAGTGCTAGTAAGGGGAGCTCTGGGGCCAACGTCCTGACTTTC. It is translated as CSASKGSSGANVLTF.

The chain is built from TRBV14 and TRBJ2-1, with 12 bases lining up with TRBD2. The junction had 11 bases not matched to a gene; V was cut back by 4 bases and J by 7 bases. CDR3 length: 17 residues. Germline V gene lookup returns CDR1 SGHDN and CDR2 FVKESK. The DNA of the CDR3 is TGTGCCAGCAGCCGCCTGTTGGGACTAGCGGGTAGAAATGAGCAGTTCTTC. Protein product: CASSRLLGLAGRNEQFF.

V and J are TRBV29-1 and TRBJ2-7; TRBD2 aligns across 7 bases. V dropped 4 bases and J dropped 0; count of bases not matched to a gene: 6. CDR1 is SQVTM and CDR2 is ANQGSEA in the germline V gene. The CDR3 covers 14 residues. The CDR3 nucleotides are TGCAGCGTTGCGGGGGGTGTCGCCTCCTACGAGCAGTACTTC. It specifies CSVAGGVASYEQYF.

This clonotype was detected ten times or more. This sequence joins TRBV6-5 and TRBJ2-7, with 8 bases lining up with TRBD1. The trim removed 4 bases at V and 0 bases at J, leaving 5 bases unmatched. The CDR3 sequence is 15 residues long. Germline V gene lookup returns CDR1 MNHEY and CDR2 SVGAGI. The CDR3 sequence is CASSSGQVSSYEQYF. As DNA, the CDR3 is TGTGCCAGCAGTTCGGGACAGGTTAGCTCCTACGAGCAGTACTTC.

This chain uses TRBV20-1 with TRBJ2-5; 9 bases align to TRBD1. The CDR3 length is 13 residues. With 5 bases clipped from V and 4 bases from J, the junction kept 5 bases outside the gene matches. CDR1 and CDR2 (germline): DFQATT, SNEGSKA (reference sequence). Here the CDR3 DNA reads TGCAGTGCTGGACAGGGGAGTGGAGAGACCCAGTACTTC. Translated: CSAGQGSGETQYF.

The table lists this clonotype with many counts. This rearrangement joins TRBV20-1 to TRBJ2-7; D may correspond to TRBD1 or TRBD2 (5 bases each). V was cut by 0 bases and J by 5 bases, with 17 bases left in between. The CDR3 contains 15 residues. Germline CDR1 and CDR2: DFQATT and SNEGSKA (reference sequence). Here the CDR3 reads CSARDLGVSYNEQYF. The CDR3 DNA reads as TGCAGTGCTAGAGATCTGGGGGTTTCCTACAACGAGCAGTACTTC.